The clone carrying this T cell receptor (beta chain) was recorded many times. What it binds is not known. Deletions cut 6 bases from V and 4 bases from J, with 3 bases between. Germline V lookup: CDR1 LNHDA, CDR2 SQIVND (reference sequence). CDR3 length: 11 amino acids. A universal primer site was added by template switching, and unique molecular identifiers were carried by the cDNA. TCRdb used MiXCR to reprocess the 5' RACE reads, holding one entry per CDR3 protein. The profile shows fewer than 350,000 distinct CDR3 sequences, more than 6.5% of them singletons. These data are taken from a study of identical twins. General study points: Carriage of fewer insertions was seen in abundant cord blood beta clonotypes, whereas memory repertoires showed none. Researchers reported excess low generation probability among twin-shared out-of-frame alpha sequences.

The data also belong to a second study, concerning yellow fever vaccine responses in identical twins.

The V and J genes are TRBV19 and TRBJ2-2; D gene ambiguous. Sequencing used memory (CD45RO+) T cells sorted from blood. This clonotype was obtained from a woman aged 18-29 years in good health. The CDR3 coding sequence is TGTGCCAGTAGCGGCACCGGGGAGCTGTTTTTT. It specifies CASSGTGELFF.